This passage covers 12 T cell receptor beta chains from one sample sequenced in a study of blood T cell repertoires in COVID-19. Repertoires were generated with immunoSEQ multiplex PCR, while TCRdb's copy carries only in-frame clones and drops some. The repertoire includes about 150,000 clones, just under 85% of them detected once, and 7.5% to 10% sits in the top ten. Sequenced: peripheral blood. These receptors were collected from a woman at least 80 years old with COVID-19, enrolled during active disease.

The V gene is TRBV27, the J gene TRBJ1-6; a weak D match, TRBD1 (5 bases). This CDR3 is built from 13 residues. Trimming pared 6 bases from V and 3 bases from J, leaving 6 bases between. Germline values: CDR1 MNHEY, CDR2 SMNVEV (reference sequence). Written as DNA, the CDR3 is TGTGCCAGCAGGACAGTCTATAATTCACCCCTCCACTTT. Its protein is CASRTVYNSPLHF.

The chain links TRBV7-3 to TRBJ2-2, with D perhaps TRBD1 (5 bases). V gave up 3 bases and J gave up 5 bases, with 16 bases separating them. CDR1 is SGHTA and CDR2 is FQGTGA in the germline V gene. The CDR3 contains 16 residues. The CDR3 bases are TGTGCCAGCAGCTTTTCAGGTGGGGCGGTGACCGGGGAGCTGTTTTTT. This gives the protein CASSFSGGAVTGELFF. Complete variable domain (other parts from reference TRBV7-3 and TRBJ2-2): GAGVSQTPSNKVTEKGKYVELRCDPISGHTALYWYRQSLGQGPEFLIYFQGTGAADDSGLPNDRFFAVRPEGSVSTLKIQRTERGDSAVYLCASSFSGGAVTGELFFGEGSRLTVL.

The chain has TRBV18 and TRBJ2-1; 10 bases fit TRBD1. The CDR3 runs to 14 residues. From germline, CDR1 is KGHSH and CDR2 LQKENI. Trimming cost V 1 base and J 7 bases; bases outside gene matches: 1. The CDR3: CASSPRDRGNEQFF. DNA for the CDR3: TGTGCCAGCTCACCACGGGACAGGGGTAATGAGCAGTTCTTC.

J is TRBJ2-2 and V is TRBV5-4; perhaps TRBD2 as D (6 bases). V shed 4 bases and J shed 4 bases, with 17 bases lying between them. The CDR3 spans 16 residues. Germline CDR1 reads SGHNT; CDR2 reads YYREEE (reference sequence). The CDR3 nucleotides read TGTGCCAGCAGCCCTAGGGCCCAGGGACTCACCGGGGAGCTGTTTTTT. It encodes CASSPRAQGLTGELFF.

This clone was seen only once. The chain uses TRBV5-1 and TRBJ2-7; TRBD2 might be the D (7 bases). Trimming pared 4 bases from V and 6 bases from J, leaving 17 bases between. From germline, CDR1 is SGHRS and CDR2 YFSETQ. The CDR3 is 14 amino acids. This chain's CDR3 is CASSPGGQGLEQYF. The CDR3 coding sequence is TGCGCCAGCAGCCCCGGGGGGCAGGGTCTCGAGCAGTACTTC.

V is TRBV28 and J is TRBJ2-3; TRBD1 might be the D (6 bases). CDR1 MDHEN and CDR2 SYDVKM come from the germline V gene. CDR3 length equals 16 residues. V lost 4 bases to trimming and J lost 0 bases, with 14 bases between them. CDR3 sequence (DNA): TGTGCCAGCAGTTCCCTGACAGGCGGTAGCACAGATACGCAGTATTTT. Its protein is CASSSLTGGSTDTQYF.

The chain couples TRBV5-1 to TRBJ1-2; the match to TRBD1 covers 7 bases. The CDR3 consists of 18 residues. Germline V gives CDR1 SGHRS, CDR2 YFSETQ. J lost 1 base, V lost 4 bases, and 16 bases had no gene match. CDR3 in DNA: TGCGCCAGCAGCCTAAACCAGGGGGACAGAACAATTAACTATGGCTACACCTTC. It codes for CASSLNQGDRTINYGYTF.

The CDR3 loop is CAAAYAQGRGGYTF. CDR3 sequence (DNA): TGTGCCGCAGCCTACGCACAGGGTAGGGGTGGCTACACCTTC. The chain carries TRBV5-8 and TRBJ1-2; possible D gene TRBD1, 6 bases. The germline V gene has CDR1 SGHTS and CDR2 YDEGEE. The length of the CDR3 is 14 residues. The V gene lost 10 bases and the J gene lost 7 bases, with 23 bases spanning the gap.

This clone was detected only a few times. The chain couples TRBV19 to TRBJ1-1; perhaps TRBD1 as D (6 bases). Germline V lookup: CDR1 LNHDA, CDR2 SQIVND (reference sequence). Trimming stripped 7 bases from V and 4 bases from J, with 25 bases between. The CDR3 length is 17 residues. CDR3 sequence reads: CASTIIQGALIPTEAFF. The DNA of the CDR3 is TGTGCCAGTACCATCATACAGGGAGCCCTTATCCCCACTGAAGCTTTCTTT.

The chain joins TRBV19 to TRBJ1-2, with a possible D match to TRBD1 (6 bases). In germline, CDR1 is LNHDA, CDR2 SQIVND (reference sequence). With 6 bases removed from V and 8 bases from J, the gap between germline ends came to 16 bases. This CDR3 comprises 13 residues. In DNA, the CDR3 is TGTGCCAGTAGACGAGGGGGGGTGAGCGGCTACACCTTC. This encodes CASRRGGVSGYTF.

This clone has more than one count but fewer than ten. This chain joins TRBV3-1 (or the pseudogene TRBV3-2) and TRBJ1-1, with TRBD1 identical over 8 bases. This CDR3 is 13 amino acids long. Losses at the gene ends were 3 bases for V and 10 bases for J; bases not matched to a gene: 7. Germline assignment: CDR1 LGHDT and CDR2 YNNKEL (reference sequence). The CDR3, as DNA: TGTGCCAGCAGCCAGCCAGGGGGCGAAGGAGCTTTCTTT. It yields the protein CASSQPGGEGAFF.

This clone turned up a few times. The CDR3 sequence: CATGQGMEQETQYF. The CDR3 DNA reads TGTGCCACTGGACAGGGGATGGAACAAGAGACCCAGTACTTC. The chain carries TRBV18 and TRBJ2-5; 9 bases are a match to TRBD1. With 10 bases clipped from V and 2 bases from J, the junction kept 8 bases outside the gene matches. The CDR3 covers 14 residues. CDR1 is KGHSH, CDR2 LQKENI, per germline.